This T cell receptor beta chain was sequenced in a study of blood T cell repertoires in COVID-19. Study-wide context: Sources were T cells, B-cell-depleted T cells, or PBMCs; the material itself was cDNA or gDNA.

Method: immunoSEQ multiplex PCR; TCRdb's copy keeps in-frame clones and lacks some. Found here are 400,000 to 500,000 clones, around nine tenths of them singletons; the top ten hold less than 1.5%. Trimming shortened V by 6 bases and J by 8 bases, and 19 bases separated the two germline ends. The germline CDR1 and CDR2 sequences are MNHEY and SVGAGI. There are 14 residues in the CDR3. The source material was PBMCs or T cells enriched from blood (not recorded which). The chain couples TRBV6-5 to TRBJ1-2, with D unresolved. The clonotype originates from a woman under 30 who had been exposed to COVID-19. The CDR3 DNA reads as TGTGCCAGCAGACCCCGGGAAGTATGGAGCGGCTACACCTTC. It codes for CASRPREVWSGYTF.